These T cell receptor beta chains were read from a single sample in a study of human T cells and chemical hapten exposure. From the RACE reads, TCRdb called clonotypes with MiXCR, one entry per CDR3 protein. The sample records approximately 96,000 distinct CDR3 sequences, 9.3% being singletons. The specimen comprised whole blood, sampled in connection with sensitization to the hapten diphenylcyclopropenone (DPC). Source of these receptors: a woman between 40 and 50 years old with alopecia areata. Some clones in this sample may be carry-over from other donors' samples. Both conserved end residues are part of each CDR3. A D gene is named only where the DNA matches it firmly. Clone size, where shown, is once, few, many, or a class for clones that have expanded.

j_call	v_call	clone_size	d_call	cdr3_aa	cdr3_nt
TRBJ2-3	TRBV7-9	few	TRBD2	CASSLIAGGLRDTQYF	TGTGCCAGCAGCTTAATAGCGGGAGGCCTCAGAGATACGCAGTATTTT
TRBJ1-2	TRBV6-5	many	TRBD1	CASSYSDRPFSYGYTF	TGTGCCAGCAGTTATTCGGACAGGCCGTTTAGCTATGGCTACACCTTC
TRBJ1-1	TRBV20-1	NA	TRBD1	CSAATGPNTEAFF	TGCAGTGCTGCGACAGGGCCGAACACTGAAGCTTTCTTT
TRBJ2-1	TRBV24-1	NA	TRBD1	CATSDSGTATNYNEQFF	TGTGCCACCAGTGACTCTGGGACAGCTACTAATTACAATGAGCAGTTCTTC
TRBJ2-7	TRBV19	few	TRBD1	CASSGQGARSYEQYF	TGTGCCAGTAGTGGGCAGGGGGCCCGCTCCTACGAGCAGTACTTC
TRBJ1-6	TRBV7-9	NA	TRBD1	CASSPGRGQGTTSLHF	TGTGCCAGCAGCCCCGGCCGGGGACAGGGGACCACTTCCCTCCACTTT
TRBJ2-7	TRBV2	many	TRBD1	CASSPGQVFKYF	TGTGCCAGCAGTCCGGGACAGGTATTTAAGTACTTC
TRBJ2-1	TRBV20-1	NA	NA	CSADGSYNEQFF	TGCAGTGCCGATGGGTCCTACAATGAGCAGTTCTTC
TRBJ2-7	TRBV28	NA	NA	CASSDRESSSYEQYF	TGTGCCAGCTCCGACCGTGAGTCATCCTCCTACGAGCAGTACTTC
TRBJ2-3	TRBV27	few	NA	CASSFFLSAARPDTQYF	TGTGCCAGCAGTTTCTTTTTATCGGCGGCCCGCCCAGATACGCAGTATTTT
TRBJ2-7	TRBV7-8	few	TRBD1	CASSWTGGAIPTYEQYF	TGTGCCAGCAGCTGGACAGGGGGCGCGATCCCTACCTACGAGCAGTACTTC
TRBJ2-3	TRBV20-1	many	NA	CSARVPPRADTQYF	TGCAGTGCTAGAGTGCCCCCCCGGGCAGATACGCAGTATTTT
TRBJ2-1	TRBV6-1	NA	NA	CAGSEASSSYNEQFF	TGTGCCGGCAGTGAGGCCTCCTCCTCCTACAATGAGCAGTTCTTC
TRBJ2-5	TRBV6-4	many	TRBD1	CASSVSQGARKTQYF	TGTGCCAGCAGTGTTTCCCAGGGGGCGAGGAAGACCCAGTACTTC
TRBJ2-5	TRBV5-1	NA	NA	CASGTSSLRAETQYF	TGCGCCAGCGGAACTAGCTCCCTACGGGCCGAGACCCAGTACTTC
TRBJ2-1	TRBV28	NA	NA	CASSLSLTRANEQFF	TGTGCCAGCAGTTTATCTTTGACTAGGGCCAATGAGCAGTTCTTC
TRBJ2-1	TRBV24-1	few	NA	CATSDFTAHNEQFF	TGTGCCACCAGTGATTTTACAGCACACAATGAGCAGTTCTTC
TRBJ2-3	TRBV29-1	many	TRBD2	CSVGLAGDTQYF	TGCAGCGTGGGACTAGCGGGTGATACGCAGTATTTT
TRBJ2-2	TRBV7-3	few	NA	CASSLTSGAAANTGELFF	TGTGCCAGCAGCTTAACGTCGGGGGCAGCCGCGAACACCGGGGAGCTGTTTTTT
TRBJ2-3	TRBV28	few	NA	CASSLLSLGSDTQYF	TGTGCCAGCAGTTTACTGTCACTTGGCTCAGATACGCAGTATTTT
TRBJ2-7	TRBV7-3	NA	NA	CASSLTALAGEQYF	TGTGCCAGCAGCTTAACGGCGCTAGCCGGCGAGCAGTACTTC
TRBJ2-3	TRBV11-1	few	NA	CASTALQEGDTQYF	TGTGCCAGCACCGCCCTCCAAGAGGGAGATACGCAGTATTTT
TRBJ1-1	TRBV28	many	TRBD1	CASSLPREGQGGRTEAFF	TGTGCCAGCAGTTTACCCCGGGAGGGACAGGGGGGGAGGACTGAAGCTTTCTTT
TRBJ2-5	TRBV7-9	NA	NA	CASSLGQFQETQYF	TGTGCCAGCAGCTTAGGACAGTTCCAAGAGACCCAGTACTTC
TRBJ1-2	TRBV29-1	NA	TRBD1	CSVDRGIYGYTF	TGCAGCGTCGACAGGGGGATCTATGGCTACACCTTC
TRBJ2-1	TRBV28	few	NA	CASSFSDNEQFF	TGTGCCAGCAGTTTCAGCGATAACGAGCAGTTCTTC
TRBJ1-1	TRBV12-3/TRBV12-4	few	NA	CASSPSGIRGTEAFF	TGTGCCAGCAGCCCCTCGGGCATACGAGGCACTGAAGCTTTCTTT